This T cell receptor beta chain was sequenced for a study of blood T cell repertoires in COVID-19. For the study at large: The origin of the acute and convalescent COVID-19 samples was the United States, Italy and Spain. Sources were T cells, B-cell-depleted T cells, or PBMCs; the material itself was cDNA or gDNA.

Per the original methods: How many nucleated cells were present was estimated from reference gene primer amplification. The table came from immunoSEQ multiplex PCR; TCRdb's copy has only in-frame clones and leaves some out. V, J and clone size reflect that table, while D and trimming were determined from the DNA. Found here are some 83,000 clones, around 81% of them singletons; the top ten hold roughly 40%. The sample taken for sequencing was peripheral blood. The clonotype was recovered from an elderly man with acute or convalescent COVID-19.

The CDR3 nucleotides are TGCGCCAGCAGCTTGAGCGTAGCGGAGGGGGCAGAGACCCAGTACTTC. This translates into CASSLSVAEGAETQYF. V usage is TRBV5-1 and J usage is TRBJ2-5; possibly TRBD1 for D (7 bases). This CDR3 is built from 16 residues. Trimming took off 1 base at V and 4 bases at J, with 17 bases between the two ends. Per germline, CDR1 SGHRS and CDR2 YFSETQ. The whole variable domain, remainder taken from reference TRBV5-1 and TRBJ2-5, is KAGVTQTPRYLIKTRGQQVTLSCSPISGHRSVSWYQQTPGQGLQFLFEYFSETQRNKGNFPGRFSGRQFSNSRSEMNVSTLELGDSALYLCASSLSVAEGAETQYFGPGTRLLVL.